This T cell receptor beta chain was captured in a study of blood T cells in healthy people across ages. At the level of the study: Roughly one uniquely barcoded beta molecule per two T cells was captured.

This clonotype appeared many times. A second roughly 6 to 11 cycle PCR used barcoded and J-beta primers. Using its own MiXCR run on the 5' RACE reads, TCRdb lists one record per CDR3 protein. The table has approximately 960,000 distinct CDR3 sequences, 25% to 35% seen once; the top ten hold roughly a tenth. These sequences were also reported in another study, on T cells of mothers and their children.

The sequencing input was blood. The receptor was derived from a middle-aged woman in good health.

The CDR3 nucleotides read TGTGCCAGCAGCCAAGATTTGTCGGAAAGAACCTATGGCTACACCTTC. Translation: CASSQDLSERTYGYTF. The chain carries TRBV3-1 and TRBJ1-2; D is unresolved. Deletions cut 0 bases from V and 4 bases from J, with 15 bases between. This CDR3 is 16 amino acids long. CDR1 is LGHDT, CDR2 YNNKEL, per germline (reference sequence).